This T cell receptor beta chain was obtained from a study of blood T cell repertoires in COVID-19. The protocol was immunoSEQ multiplex PCR, while the TCRdb copy is restricted to in-frame clones and leaves out a portion. The sample records about 40,000 clones, roughly 87% being singletons. The Seattle site enrolled patients during active infection and followed them longitudinally. The V and J ends lost 5 bases and 9 bases, in that order; junction bases with no gene match: 6. The CDR3 has 13 residues. CDR1 and CDR2 from the germline V gene are SGHNT and YENEEA. This sequence joins TRBV11-3 and TRBJ2-1; the match to TRBD2 covers 8 bases. This receptor was identified in a man between 60 and 70 years old with COVID-19, enrolled during active disease. Material for sequencing was peripheral blood. For the CDR3, the DNA is TGTGCCAGCAGCCCGGGAGGGCAGAGTGAGCAGTTCTTC. Amino acids: CASSPGGQSEQFF.